This T cell receptor (beta chain) was profiled in a study of shared clonotypes between healthy human individuals. About the research overall: A couple of female and a few male donors aged 18 to 49 were enrolled.

Caucasian adults residing in Nashville, Tennessee made up all the donors. Profiling relied on immunoSEQ multiplex PCR, and the TCRdb table lists in-frame clones only, not all of them. This sample has 950,000 to 1,300,000 clones, with more than 60% found just once. V dropped 7 bases and J dropped 0 bases, with 7 bases sitting between them. The CDR3 has 12 amino acids. CDR1 and CDR2 from the germline V gene are SNHLY and FYNNEI. The study, taken as a whole, reports: The sharing of 4% to 5.5% of naive CD4 clonotypes was seen across a few donors.

This clone was recorded once. Its antigen is not identified. Sequencing was performed on memory CD4+ T cells sorted from blood. The subset was: CD45RA-negative fraction. The receptor comes from a man aged 18 to 30 in good health. The J gene is TRBJ2-7, the V gene TRBV2; D is unresolved. The CDR3 sequence: CASKPGSYEQYF. Here the CDR3 DNA reads TGTGCCAGCAAACCCGGCTCCTACGAGCAGTACTTC.